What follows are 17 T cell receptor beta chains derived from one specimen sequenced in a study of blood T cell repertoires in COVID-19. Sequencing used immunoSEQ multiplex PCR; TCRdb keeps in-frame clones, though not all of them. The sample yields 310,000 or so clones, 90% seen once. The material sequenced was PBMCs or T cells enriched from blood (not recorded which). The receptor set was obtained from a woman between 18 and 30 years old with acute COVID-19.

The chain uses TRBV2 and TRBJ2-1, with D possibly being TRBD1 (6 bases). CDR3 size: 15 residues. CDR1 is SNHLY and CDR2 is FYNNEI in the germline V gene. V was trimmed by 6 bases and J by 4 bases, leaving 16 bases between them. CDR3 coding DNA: TGTGCCAGCAGCGTACAGGGTCCGGTTTACAATGAGCAGTTCTTC. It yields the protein CASSVQGPVYNEQFF.

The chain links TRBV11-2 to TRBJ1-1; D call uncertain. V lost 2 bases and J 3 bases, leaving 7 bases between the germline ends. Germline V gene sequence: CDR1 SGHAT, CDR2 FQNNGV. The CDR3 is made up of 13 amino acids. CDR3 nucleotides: TGTGCCAGCAGCTTAATTATGTACACTGAAGCTTTCTTT. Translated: CASSLIMYTEAFF.

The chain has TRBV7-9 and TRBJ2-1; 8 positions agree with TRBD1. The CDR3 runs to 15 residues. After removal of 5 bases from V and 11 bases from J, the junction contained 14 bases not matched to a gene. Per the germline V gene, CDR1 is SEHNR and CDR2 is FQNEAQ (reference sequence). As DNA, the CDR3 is TGTGCCAGCAGCCCAGAGGTGACCGGGACAGGAAAGCAGTTCTTC. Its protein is CASSPEVTGTGKQFF.

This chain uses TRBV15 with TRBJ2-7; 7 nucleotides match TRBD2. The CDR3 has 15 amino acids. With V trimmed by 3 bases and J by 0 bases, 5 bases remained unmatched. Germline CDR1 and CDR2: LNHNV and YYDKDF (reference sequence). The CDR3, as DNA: TGTGCCACCAGCAGCCCTGGGGACTACTCCTACGAGCAGTACTTC. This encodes CATSSPGDYSYEQYF.

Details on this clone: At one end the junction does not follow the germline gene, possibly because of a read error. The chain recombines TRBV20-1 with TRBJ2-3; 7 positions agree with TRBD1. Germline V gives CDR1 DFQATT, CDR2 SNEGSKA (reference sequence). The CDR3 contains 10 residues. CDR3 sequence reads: CSAVGGETGF. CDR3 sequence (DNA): TGCAGTGCGGTAGGGGGCGAAACCGGTTTT.

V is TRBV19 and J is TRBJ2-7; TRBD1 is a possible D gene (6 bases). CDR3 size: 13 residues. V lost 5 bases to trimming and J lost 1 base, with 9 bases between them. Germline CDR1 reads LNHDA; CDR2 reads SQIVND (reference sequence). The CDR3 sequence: CASSGTGSYEQYF. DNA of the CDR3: TGTGCCAGTAGTGGTACAGGGTCCTACGAGCAGTACTTC.

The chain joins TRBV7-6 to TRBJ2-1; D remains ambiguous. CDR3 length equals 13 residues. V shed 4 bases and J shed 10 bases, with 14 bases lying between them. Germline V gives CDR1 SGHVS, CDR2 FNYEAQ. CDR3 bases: TGTGCCAGCAGCTCCGGAGAGACCGACGAGCAGTTCTTC. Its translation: CASSSGETDEQFF.

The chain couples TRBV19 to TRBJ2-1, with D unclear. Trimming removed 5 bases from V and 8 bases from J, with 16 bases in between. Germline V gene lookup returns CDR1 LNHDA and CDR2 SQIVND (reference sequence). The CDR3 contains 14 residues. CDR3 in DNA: TGTGCCAGTAGTCTCCCGACACCTTCGGATGAGCAGTTCTTC. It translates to CASSLPTPSDEQFF.

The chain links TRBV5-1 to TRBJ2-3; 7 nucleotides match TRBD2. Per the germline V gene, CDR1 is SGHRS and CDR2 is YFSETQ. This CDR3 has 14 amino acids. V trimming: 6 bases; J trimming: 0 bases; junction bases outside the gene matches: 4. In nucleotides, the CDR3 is TGCGCCAGCATCAGCGGGACTAGCACAGATACGCAGTATTTT. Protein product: CASISGTSTDTQYF.

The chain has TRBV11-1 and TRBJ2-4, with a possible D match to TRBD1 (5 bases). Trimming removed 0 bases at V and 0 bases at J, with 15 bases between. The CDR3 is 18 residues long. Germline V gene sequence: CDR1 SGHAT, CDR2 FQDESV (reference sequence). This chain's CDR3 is CASSLATTGSLAKNIQYF. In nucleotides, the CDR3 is TGTGCCAGCAGCTTAGCCACAACAGGAAGCCTAGCCAAAAACATTCAGTACTTC.

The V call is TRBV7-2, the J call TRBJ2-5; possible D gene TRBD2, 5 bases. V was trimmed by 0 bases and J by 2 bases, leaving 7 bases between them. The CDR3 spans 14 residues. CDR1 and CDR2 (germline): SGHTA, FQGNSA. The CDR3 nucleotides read TGTGCCAGCAGCTTAGCGGGAGTTCAAGAGACCCAGTACTTC. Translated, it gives CASSLAGVQETQYF.

As DNA, the CDR3 is TGCGCCAGCAGCTTGGGGACAATAGAAGCTTTCTTT. As protein: CASSLGTIEAFF. The V and J genes are TRBV5-1 and TRBJ1-1; tentative D call: TRBD1 (5 bases). This CDR3 spans 12 amino acids. CDR1 SGHRS and CDR2 YFSETQ come from the germline V gene. Between the trimmed V and J ends, which lost 0 bases and 8 bases, there was a span of 8 bases. Based on the CDR3 plus reference TRBV5-1 and TRBJ1-1, the full variable domain is KAGVTQTPRYLIKTRGQQVTLSCSPISGHRSVSWYQQTPGQGLQFLFEYFSETQRNKGNFPGRFSGRQFSNSRSEMNVSTLELGDSALYLCASSLGTIEAFFGQGTRLTVV.

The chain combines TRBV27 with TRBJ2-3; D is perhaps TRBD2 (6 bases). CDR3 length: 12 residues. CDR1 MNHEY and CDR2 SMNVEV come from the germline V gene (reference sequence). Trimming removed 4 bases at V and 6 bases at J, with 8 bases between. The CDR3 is CASSWAGDTQYF. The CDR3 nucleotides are TGTGCCAGCAGTTGGGCGGGGGATACGCAGTATTTT.

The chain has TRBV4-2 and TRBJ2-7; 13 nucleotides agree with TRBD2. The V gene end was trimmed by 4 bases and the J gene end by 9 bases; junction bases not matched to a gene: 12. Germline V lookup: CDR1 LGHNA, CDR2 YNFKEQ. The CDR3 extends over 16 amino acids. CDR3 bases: TGTGCCAGCAGCCTCAGACTAGCGGGAGGCCCCCAAGGGCAGTACTTC. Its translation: CASSLRLAGGPQGQYF.

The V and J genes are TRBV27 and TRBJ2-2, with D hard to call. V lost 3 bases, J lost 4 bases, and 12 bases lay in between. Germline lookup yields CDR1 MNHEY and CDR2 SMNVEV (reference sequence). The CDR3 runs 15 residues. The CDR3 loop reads CASSFFHRSTGELFF. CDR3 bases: TGTGCCAGCAGTTTCTTCCATAGGAGCACCGGGGAGCTGTTTTTT.

CDR3 residues: CASGTGPDTQYF. CDR3 in DNA: TGCGCCAGCGGGACAGGGCCAGATACGCAGTATTTT. This sequence joins TRBV10-1 and TRBJ2-3, with TRBD1 matching 9 bases. The J segment lost 4 bases and the V segment lost 8 bases, leaving 1 base of the junction unmatched. The CDR3 extends over 12 amino acids. CDR1 is WNHNN and CDR2 is SYGVQD in the germline V gene (reference sequence).

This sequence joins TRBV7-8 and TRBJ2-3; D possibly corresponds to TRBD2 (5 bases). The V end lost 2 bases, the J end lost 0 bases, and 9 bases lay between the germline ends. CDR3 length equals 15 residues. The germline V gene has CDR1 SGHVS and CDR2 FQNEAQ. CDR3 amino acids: CASSLMGGSTDTQYF. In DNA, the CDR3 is TGTGCCAGCAGCTTAATGGGCGGGAGCACAGATACGCAGTATTTT.